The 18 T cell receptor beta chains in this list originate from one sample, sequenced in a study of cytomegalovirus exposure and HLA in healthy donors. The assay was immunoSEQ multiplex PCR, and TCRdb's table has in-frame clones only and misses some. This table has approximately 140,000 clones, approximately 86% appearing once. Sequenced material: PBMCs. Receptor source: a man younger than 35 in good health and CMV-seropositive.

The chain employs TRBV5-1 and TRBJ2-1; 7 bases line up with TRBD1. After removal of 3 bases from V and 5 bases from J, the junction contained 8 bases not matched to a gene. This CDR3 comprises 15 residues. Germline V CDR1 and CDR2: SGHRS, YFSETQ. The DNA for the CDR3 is TGCGCCAGCAGCTGGGCAGGGGGACATAACAATGAGCAGTTCTTC. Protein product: CASSWAGGHNNEQFF.

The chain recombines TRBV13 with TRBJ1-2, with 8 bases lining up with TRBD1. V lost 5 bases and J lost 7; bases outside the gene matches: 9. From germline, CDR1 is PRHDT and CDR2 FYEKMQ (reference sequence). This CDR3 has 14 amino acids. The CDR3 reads CASSPGQGTFGYTF. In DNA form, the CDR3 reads TGTGCCAGCAGCCCCGGACAGGGTACTTTTGGCTACACCTTC.

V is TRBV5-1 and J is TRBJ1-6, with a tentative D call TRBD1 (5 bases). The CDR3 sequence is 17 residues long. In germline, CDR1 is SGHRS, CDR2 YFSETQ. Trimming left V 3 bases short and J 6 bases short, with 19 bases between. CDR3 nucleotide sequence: TGCGCCAGCAGCTCATTAGGGGCCAGCGATAGTAATTCACCCCTCCACTTT. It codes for CASSSLGASDSNSPLHF.

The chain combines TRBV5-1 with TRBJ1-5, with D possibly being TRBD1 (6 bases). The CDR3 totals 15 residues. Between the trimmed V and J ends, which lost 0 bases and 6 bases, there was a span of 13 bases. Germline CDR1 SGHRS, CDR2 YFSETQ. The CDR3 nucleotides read TGCGCCAGCAGCTTGGACAGGGCGGGCGGTCAGCCCCAGCATTTT. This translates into CASSLDRAGGQPQHF.

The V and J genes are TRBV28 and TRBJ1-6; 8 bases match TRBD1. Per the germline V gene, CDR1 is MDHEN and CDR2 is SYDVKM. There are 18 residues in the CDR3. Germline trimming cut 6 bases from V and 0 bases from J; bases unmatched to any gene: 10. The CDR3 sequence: CASRNGTGLSSYNSPLHF. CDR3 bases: TGTGCCAGCAGGAACGGGACAGGTTTGAGCTCCTATAATTCACCCCTCCACTTT.

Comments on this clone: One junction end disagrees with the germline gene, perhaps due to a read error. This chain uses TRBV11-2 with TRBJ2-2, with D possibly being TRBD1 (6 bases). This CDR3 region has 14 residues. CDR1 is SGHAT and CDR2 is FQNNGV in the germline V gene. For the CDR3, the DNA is TGTGCCAGCGGCAGGGGTGGGAACGCCGGGGAGCTGTTTTTT. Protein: CASGRGGNAGELFF.

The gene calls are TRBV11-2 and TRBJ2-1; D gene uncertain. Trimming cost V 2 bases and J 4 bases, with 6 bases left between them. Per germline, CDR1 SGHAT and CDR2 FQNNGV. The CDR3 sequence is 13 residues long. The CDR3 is CASSLTRYNEQFF. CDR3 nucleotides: TGTGCCAGCAGCTTAACCAGGTACAATGAGCAGTTCTTC. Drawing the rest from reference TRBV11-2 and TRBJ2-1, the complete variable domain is EAGVAQSPRYKIIEKRQSVAFWCNPISGHATLYWYQQILGQGPKLLIQFQNNGVVDDSQLPKDRFSAERLKGVDSTLKIQPAKLEDSAVYLCASSLTRYNEQFFGPGTRLTVL.

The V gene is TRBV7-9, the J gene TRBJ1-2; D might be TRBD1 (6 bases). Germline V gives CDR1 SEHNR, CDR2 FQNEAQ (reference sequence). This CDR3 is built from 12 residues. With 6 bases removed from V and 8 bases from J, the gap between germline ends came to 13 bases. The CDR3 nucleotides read TGTGCCAGCAGTTCCCAGGGGATCGGCTACACCTTC. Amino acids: CASSSQGIGYTF. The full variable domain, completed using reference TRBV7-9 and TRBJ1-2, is DTGVSQNPRHKITKRGQNVTFRCDPISEHNRLYWYRQTLGQGPEFLTYFQNEAQLEKSRLLSDRFSAERPKGSFSTLEIQRTEQGDSAMYLCASSSQGIGYTFGSGTRLTVV.

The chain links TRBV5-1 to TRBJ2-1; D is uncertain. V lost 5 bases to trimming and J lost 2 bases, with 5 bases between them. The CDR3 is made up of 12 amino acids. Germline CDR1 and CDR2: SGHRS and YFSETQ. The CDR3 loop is CASSGTYNEQFF. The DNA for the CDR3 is TGCGCCAGCAGTGGCACCTACAATGAGCAGTTCTTC.

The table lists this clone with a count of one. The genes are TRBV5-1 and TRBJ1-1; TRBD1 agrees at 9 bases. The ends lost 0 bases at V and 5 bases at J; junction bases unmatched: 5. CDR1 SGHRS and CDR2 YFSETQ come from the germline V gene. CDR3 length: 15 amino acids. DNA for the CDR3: TGCGCCAGCAGCTTGGAACCGGGACAGGGAACTGAAGCTTTCTTT. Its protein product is CASSLEPGQGTEAFF.

The CDR3: CASSNSWELAGGPNEQFF. The CDR3 bases are TGTGCCAGCAGCAACTCGTGGGAACTAGCGGGAGGGCCAAATGAGCAGTTCTTC. The chain carries TRBV5-4 and TRBJ2-1; 13 bases map to TRBD2. This CDR3 comprises 18 residues. CDR1 is SGHNT, CDR2 YYREEE, per germline (reference sequence). The trim removed 4 bases at V and 7 bases at J, leaving 14 bases unmatched.

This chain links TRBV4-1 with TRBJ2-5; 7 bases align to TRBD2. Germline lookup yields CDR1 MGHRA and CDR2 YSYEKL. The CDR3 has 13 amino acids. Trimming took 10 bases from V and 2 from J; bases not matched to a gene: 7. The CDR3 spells CATPGGEQETQYF. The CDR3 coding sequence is TGCGCCACCCCTGGGGGGGAACAAGAGACCCAGTACTTC.

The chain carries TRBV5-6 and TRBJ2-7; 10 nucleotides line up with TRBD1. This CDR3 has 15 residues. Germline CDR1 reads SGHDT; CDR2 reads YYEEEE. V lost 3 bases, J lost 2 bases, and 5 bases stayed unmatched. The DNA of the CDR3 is TGTGCCAGCAGCTCTATTGGACAGGGGGCCTACGAGCAGTACTTC. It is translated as CASSSIGQGAYEQYF.

CDR3 bases: TGCGCCAGCAGCTTGGGACAGGGTCGTGAGCAGTACTTC. This gives the protein CASSLGQGREQYF. This rearrangement joins TRBV5-1 to TRBJ2-7, with 7 bases aligning to TRBD1. The ends lost 0 bases at V and 7 bases at J; junction bases unmatched: 4. Germline CDR1 and CDR2: SGHRS and YFSETQ. CDR3 length: 13 amino acids.

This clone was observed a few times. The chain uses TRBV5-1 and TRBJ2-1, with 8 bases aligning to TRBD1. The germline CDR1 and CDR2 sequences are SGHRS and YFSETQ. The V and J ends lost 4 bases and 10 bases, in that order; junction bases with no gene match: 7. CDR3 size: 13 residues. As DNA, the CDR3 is TGCGCCAGCAGCGTTGACAGGGGACGCGAGCAGTTCTTC. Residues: CASSVDRGREQFF.

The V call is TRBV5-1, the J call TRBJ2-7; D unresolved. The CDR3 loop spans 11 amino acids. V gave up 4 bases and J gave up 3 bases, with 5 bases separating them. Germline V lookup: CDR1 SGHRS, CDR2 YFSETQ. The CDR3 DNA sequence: TGCGCCAGCAGCGAGGACTACGAGCAGTACTTC. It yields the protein CASSEDYEQYF.

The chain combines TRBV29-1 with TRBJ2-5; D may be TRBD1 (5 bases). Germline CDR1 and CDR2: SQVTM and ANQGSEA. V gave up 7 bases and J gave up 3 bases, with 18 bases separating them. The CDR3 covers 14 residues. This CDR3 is CSARRGFLEETQYF. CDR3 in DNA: TGCAGCGCCCGAAGGGGCTTCTTAGAAGAGACCCAGTACTTC.

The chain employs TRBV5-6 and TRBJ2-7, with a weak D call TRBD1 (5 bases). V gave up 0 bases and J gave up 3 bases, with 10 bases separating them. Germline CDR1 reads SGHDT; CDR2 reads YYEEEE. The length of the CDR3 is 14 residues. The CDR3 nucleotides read TGTGCCAGCAGCTTGGGACAGTTTTTCTACGAGCAGTACTTC. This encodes CASSLGQFFYEQYF.